This T cell receptor (beta chain) was documented in a study of cytomegalovirus exposure and HLA in healthy donors. Background on the study: In a previous analysis, 117 million unique TCR beta sequences were found from about 190 million T cells.

The PCR used 60 Vbeta and 13 Jbeta primers. The table came from immunoSEQ multiplex PCR; TCRdb's copy has only in-frame clones and leaves some out. The table shows about 150,000 clones, with approximately 81% occurring only once. Points on this clone: The antigen remains undetermined.

CDR3 length: 16 residues. Germline CDR1 SEHNR, CDR2 FQNEAQ (reference sequence). Study conclusions and caveats: A later analysis revealed that TCR association rates differed between HLA loci, peaking at DRB1 and bottoming out at HLA-C. Later analysis showed most CMV-associated TCR beta chains appearing HLA-restricted. In a later analysis, fewer than 20,000 TCR beta sequences were associated with HLA alleles at 0.05 false discovery rate.

This chain joins TRBV7-9 and TRBJ2-5; TRBD1 might be the D (6 bases). The DNA end is more similar to TRBJ2-7, so the J call may be wrong. Input material: PBMCs. This clonotype was sampled from a middle-aged woman in good health and CMV-seropositive. The CDR3 DNA reads TGTGCCAGCAGCTCCCCCCGGACAGTTTCTTCCTACGAGCAGTACTTC. Amino acid sequence: CASSSPRTVSSYEQYF.